Listed here are 32 T cell receptor beta chains from one sample, sequenced in a study of response to subunit inactivated influenza vaccine. TCRdb called the RT-PCR reads again in MiXCR, with one record for every CDR3 protein. The table lists about 520,000 distinct CDR3 sequences, approximately 24% of them singletons, with 1.9% in the top ten. Sequencing was performed on CD4+ T cells sorted from PBMCs, taken 5 to 6 days after vaccination. The receptors shown here come from a man aged 50 to 60 who received an inactivated influenza vaccine.

The chain has TRBV6-2 or TRBV6-3 and TRBJ2-7; 9 bases are a match to TRBD1. The CDR3 is 15 amino acids. Germline CDR1 and CDR2: MNHEY and SVGEGT. Germline trimming cut 6 bases from V and 5 bases from J; bases unmatched to any gene: 11. This CDR3 is CASRLSGTGRHEQYF. CDR3 in DNA: TGTGCCAGCAGACTATCAGGGACAGGGAGGCACGAGCAGTACTTC.

The chain links TRBV4-3 to TRBJ2-7; tentatively, D is TRBD2 (7 bases). The CDR3 is made up of 15 amino acids. Germline values: CDR1 LGHNA, CDR2 YSLEER. The V gene lost 0 bases and the J gene lost 6 bases, with 15 bases spanning the gap. CDR3 DNA: TGCGCCAGCAGCCAAGAGGGGGGGGCCGGTCGCGAGCAGTACTTC. Translation: CASSQEGGAGREQYF.

Concerning this clonotype itself: A much larger clone differs from this one at a single base, so this may be a read error. Here the CDR3 omits its conserved ending phenylalanine or tryptophan, so a read error is the likely source. The rearrangement uses TRBV6-2 or TRBV6-3 and TRBJ1-1; D unclear. Germline V gene sequence: CDR1 MNHEY, CDR2 SVGEGT. Trimming took off 3 bases at V and 1 base at J, with 9 bases between the two ends. The CDR3 is 14 amino acids. The CDR3 DNA is TGTGCCAGCAGTTATCCCGGATCGAACACTGAAGCTTTCTCT. This codes for CASSYPGSNTEAFS.

V and J are TRBV7-6 and TRBJ2-5; D gene unclear. This CDR3 contains 12 residues. Germline CDR1 and CDR2: SGHVS and FNYEAQ. Trimming took 2 bases from V and 5 from J, leaving 6 bases between them. For the CDR3, the DNA is TGTGCCAGCAGCTTACTGGACGAGACCCAGTACTTC. It yields the protein CASSLLDETQYF.

The chain has TRBV7-2 and TRBJ2-1, with TRBD1 matching over 8 bases. There are 14 residues in the CDR3. CDR1 and CDR2 (germline): SGHTA, FQGNSA. Trimming cost V 4 bases and J 9 bases; bases outside gene matches: 8. CDR3 region: CASSSIGQGAEQFF. The CDR3 nucleotides are TGTGCCAGCAGCTCCATTGGACAGGGCGCTGAGCAGTTCTTC.

V gene TRBV28 combines with J gene TRBJ1-2; D is unclear. Germline V lookup: CDR1 MDHEN, CDR2 SYDVKM. The CDR3 is 12 amino acids. V gave up 6 bases and J gave up 4 bases, with 9 bases separating them. The CDR3 loop is CASSPLSYGYTF. CDR3 coding DNA: TGTGCCAGCAGCCCGCTGAGCTATGGCTACACCTTC.

The chain is built from TRBV15 and TRBJ2-1; no definite D call. The CDR3 covers 13 residues. Germline V CDR1 and CDR2: LNHNV, YYDKDF (reference sequence). V was pared by 4 bases and J by 8 bases, with 12 bases between. The CDR3 sequence is CATSTRLSDEQFF. The CDR3 DNA is TGTGCCACCAGCACCAGGCTGAGTGATGAGCAGTTCTTC. The full variable domain, completed using reference TRBV15 and TRBJ2-1, is DAMVIQNPRYQVTQFGKPVTLSCSQTLNHNVMYWYQQKSSQAPKLLFHYYDKDFNNEADTPDNFQSRRPNTSFCFLDIRSPGLGDTAMYLCATSTRLSDEQFFGPGTRLTVL.

This clonotype was counted a few times. The J gene is TRBJ2-5, the V gene TRBV10-3; D perhaps matches TRBD2 (6 bases). V shed 8 bases and J shed 1 base, with 11 bases lying between them. The CDR3 runs to 13 residues. Per germline, CDR1 ENHRY and CDR2 SYGVKD. CDR3 coding DNA: TGTGCCATCGGCGGAGGGACCCAAGAGACCCAGTACTTC. This gives the protein CAIGGGTQETQYF.

DNA of the CDR3: TGTGCCAGCTCACCTCCGGGACTACCGCCTGACGAGCAGTACTTC. Encoded protein: CASSPPGLPPDEQYF. The V call is TRBV18, the J call TRBJ2-7, with TRBD2 identical over 7 bases. The CDR3 has 15 amino acids. The trim removed 3 bases at V and 5 bases at J, leaving 10 bases unmatched. Germline CDR1 KGHSH, CDR2 LQKENI.

This clonotype was recorded a few times. The chain uses TRBV7-2 and TRBJ2-3, with D possibly TRBD1 on 5 matching bases. V was pared by 1 base and J by 3 bases, with 14 bases between. Germline CDR1 SGHTA, CDR2 FQGNSA. The CDR3 has 16 amino acids. The CDR3, as DNA: TGTGCCAGCAGCTTAGTTGCAGGGTCGAGGACAGATACGCAGTATTTT. Its translation is CASSLVAGSRTDTQYF.

This clonotype was detected a few times. The V and J genes are TRBV2 and TRBJ2-3; the D is unclear. The V gene's germline CDR1 is SNHLY and CDR2 FYNNEI. This CDR3 has 11 amino acids. Trimming pared 4 bases from V and 5 bases from J, leaving 4 bases between. In DNA, the CDR3 is TGTGCCAGCAGTGCTTTAGATACGCAGTATTTT. Amino acid sequence: CASSALDTQYF.

J is TRBJ1-1 and V is TRBV29-1; weak D call: TRBD1 (6 bases). Deletions cut 4 bases from V and 6 bases from J, with 15 bases between. Germline values: CDR1 SQVTM, CDR2 ANQGSEA. CDR3 length: 13 residues. CDR3 nucleotides: TGCAGCGTTGGGGGGCGTGAGTTTTCTGAAGCTTTCTTT. Its protein is CSVGGREFSEAFF. The full variable domain, with the rest looked up from reference TRBV29-1 and TRBJ1-1, is SAVISQKPSRDICQRGTSLTIQCQVDSQVTMMFWYRQQPGQSLTLIATANQGSEATYESGFVIDKFPISRPNLTFSTLTVSNMSPEDSSIYLCSVGGREFSEAFFGQGTRLTVV.

The chain recombines TRBV12-3 or TRBV12-4 with TRBJ2-4, with 9 bases lining up with TRBD1. The CDR3 is 15 amino acids. J gave up 8 bases and V 2 bases, and 7 bases lay outside the gene matches. In DNA form, the CDR3 reads TGTGCCAGCAGTTTAACAGGGGGCTTAGAGGACATTCAGTACTTC. The encoded protein is CASSLTGGLEDIQYF.

The CDR3 loop reads CASSLVRLRAYNEQFF. The CDR3 DNA is TGTGCCAGCAGCTTAGTTCGGTTAAGGGCCTACAATGAGCAGTTCTTC. The rearrangement joins TRBV11-2 to TRBJ2-1; no definite D call. CDR3 size: 16 residues. Germline CDR1 reads SGHAT; CDR2 reads FQNNGV. V was shortened by 1 base and J by 2 bases, with 12 bases between the two germline ends.

This sequence joins TRBV5-1 and TRBJ2-3; 8 bases align to TRBD2. The trim removed 3 bases at V and 0 bases at J, leaving 6 bases unmatched. The CDR3 is made up of 16 amino acids. Germline V gene sequence: CDR1 SGHRS, CDR2 YFSETQ. The CDR3 DNA is TGCGCCAGCAGCTCTGGACTAGCCGATAGCACAGATACGCAGTATTTT. Translating gives CASSSGLADSTDTQYF.

The chain is built from TRBV29-1 and TRBJ2-3, with 7 bases that match TRBD1. Germline V lookup: CDR1 SQVTM, CDR2 ANQGSEA. J gave up 4 bases and V 3 bases, and 4 bases lay outside the gene matches. This CDR3 has 13 residues. CDR3 sequence: CSVEPTGADTQYF. CDR3 in DNA: TGCAGCGTTGAGCCCACAGGGGCAGATACGCAGTATTTT.

The CDR3 is CASSLPSGGLQETQYF. CDR3 DNA: TGCGCCAGCAGCTTGCCTAGCGGGGGCCTCCAAGAGACCCAGTACTTC. The chain has TRBV5-1 and TRBJ2-5; TRBD2 matches at 10 bases. Germline V CDR1 and CDR2: SGHRS, YFSETQ. V lost 1 base and J lost 1; bases outside the gene matches: 4. This CDR3 comprises 16 residues. Based on the CDR3 plus reference TRBV5-1 and TRBJ2-5, the full variable domain is KAGVTQTPRYLIKTRGQQVTLSCSPISGHRSVSWYQQTPGQGLQFLFEYFSETQRNKGNFPGRFSGRQFSNSRSEMNVSTLELGDSALYLCASSLPSGGLQETQYFGPGTRLLVL.

This clonotype turned up a few times. V gene TRBV5-1 combines with J gene TRBJ2-7; D is undetermined. Germline assignment: CDR1 SGHRS and CDR2 YFSETQ. Trimming left V 0 bases short and J 2 bases short, with 18 bases between. This CDR3 region has 17 residues. CDR3 nucleotide sequence: TGCGCCAGCAGCTTGGCAGGTGTGCGGATTGCTGCCTACGAGCAGTACTTC. It yields the protein CASSLAGVRIAAYEQYF.

The chain recombines TRBV6-1 with TRBJ2-1; D may match TRBD1 or TRBD2 (5 bases each). CDR1 and CDR2 from the germline V gene are MNHNS and SASEGT. The CDR3 is made up of 12 amino acids. Between the trimmed V and J ends, which lost 2 bases and 10 bases, there was a span of 9 bases. CDR3 coding DNA: TGTGCCAGCAGTGAAATGGGGGTAGAGCAGTTCTTC. Amino acids: CASSEMGVEQFF.

V and J are TRBV12-3 or TRBV12-4 and TRBJ2-2; D ambiguous. CDR3 length equals 13 residues. Trimming took 7 bases from V and 6 from J, leaving 12 bases between them. The CDR3 DNA sequence: TGTGCCAGCACCATTCGACGGGCCGGGGAGCTGTTTTTT. Amino acid sequence: CASTIRRAGELFF.

The chain joins TRBV10-3 to TRBJ2-2, with a weak D call TRBD2 (5 bases). CDR1 ENHRY and CDR2 SYGVKD come from the germline V gene. The CDR3 contains 14 residues. The V end was cut by 6 bases, the J end by 2 bases, with 10 bases between. The CDR3 DNA reads as TGTGCCATCAGAGGCCGGGAAAACACCGGGGAGCTGTTTTTT. Translation: CAIRGRENTGELFF.

This clonotype was seen a few times. The chain combines TRBV7-2 with TRBJ2-7; no clear D gene. This CDR3 has 16 amino acids. Trimming pared 0 bases from V and 3 bases from J, leaving 15 bases between. Germline V gene sequence: CDR1 SGHTA, CDR2 FQGNSA. CDR3 region: CASSLARSLAFYEQYF. Here the CDR3 DNA reads TGTGCCAGCAGCTTAGCCCGCTCCTTGGCCTTCTACGAGCAGTACTTC.

This clonotype was observed a handful of times. This sequence joins TRBV10-3 and TRBJ1-2; D not certain. CDR3 length: 15 amino acids. CDR1 and CDR2 (germline): ENHRY, SYGVKD. Trimming removed 4 bases at V and 0 bases at J, with 12 bases between. The CDR3 DNA follows: TGTGCCATCAGTGGTTCAAGTCGAACTAACTATGGCTACACCTTC. Its protein product is CAISGSSRTNYGYTF.

The CDR3 DNA reads TGTGCCAGCAGTTACGGAACCGGAAAAGAGACCCAGTACTTC. Translating gives CASSYGTGKETQYF. V and J are TRBV6-5 and TRBJ2-5; the D is unclear. This CDR3 comprises 14 residues. CDR1 MNHEY and CDR2 SVGAGI come from the germline V gene. The ends were cut back, 2 bases at V and 3 bases at J, with 10 bases in the middle.

This chain uses TRBV2 with TRBJ1-5, with D unresolved. Germline lookup yields CDR1 SNHLY and CDR2 FYNNEI. The CDR3 spans 15 residues. V was pared by 2 bases and J by 0 bases, with 8 bases between. The CDR3 loop is CASSEMRYSNQPQHF. The CDR3 DNA reads as TGTGCCAGCAGTGAAATGAGATATAGCAATCAGCCCCAGCATTTT.

This clonotype was seen more than once but under ten times. The V and J genes are TRBV11-2 and TRBJ2-3, with D possibly called TRBD1 or TRBD2 (5 bases each). Between the trimmed V and J ends, which lost 5 bases and 4 bases, there was a span of 16 bases. The germline V gene encodes CDR1 SGHAT and CDR2 FQNNGV. The CDR3 is 15 amino acids. The CDR3 DNA is TGTGCCAGCAGCCGACAGTCCCTGGGGGCAGATACGCAGTATTTT. Translation: CASSRQSLGADTQYF. Full variable domain (rest looked up from reference TRBV11-2 and TRBJ2-3): EAGVAQSPRYKIIEKRQSVAFWCNPISGHATLYWYQQILGQGPKLLIQFQNNGVVDDSQLPKDRFSAERLKGVDSTLKIQPAKLEDSAVYLCASSRQSLGADTQYFGPGTRLTVL.

Only a few counts were recorded for this clonotype. The chain has TRBV7-8 and TRBJ2-7, with 8 nucleotides matching TRBD1. The germline CDR1 and CDR2 sequences are SGHVS and FQNEAQ. The CDR3 spans 16 residues. J lost 0 bases, V lost 6 bases, and 10 bases had no gene match. CDR3 protein: CASRNKTGVRSYEQYF. Written as DNA, the CDR3 is TGTGCCAGCAGAAACAAGACAGGGGTTCGCTCCTACGAGCAGTACTTC.

This sequence joins TRBV18 and TRBJ1-3; tentatively, D is TRBD1 (5 bases). CDR1 and CDR2 from the germline V gene are KGHSH and LQKENI. V dropped 4 bases and J dropped 0 bases, with 7 bases sitting between them. This CDR3 has 14 amino acids. The CDR3 is CASSLTDSGNTIYF. CDR3 DNA sequence: TGTGCCAGCTCACTGACAGACTCTGGAAACACCATATATTTT. Drawing the rest from reference TRBV18 and TRBJ1-3, the complete variable domain is NAGVMQNPRHLVRRRGQEARLRCSPMKGHSHVYWYRQLPEEGLKFMVYLQKENIIDESGMPKERFSAEFPKEGPSILRIQQVVRGDSAAYFCASSLTDSGNTIYFGEGSWLTVV.

Only a few counts were recorded for this clonotype. The chain combines TRBV4-2 with TRBJ1-1; unclear D gene. The germline CDR1 and CDR2 sequences are LGHNA and YNFKEQ. CDR3 length equals 16 residues. The ends were cut back, 1 base at V and 2 bases at J, with 14 bases in the middle. The CDR3 coding sequence is TGTGCCAGCAGCCAAGTTGCCAGTAGAACAAACACTGAAGCTTTCTTT. Residues: CASSQVASRTNTEAFF.

This clonotype was seen a few times. This chain connects TRBV12-3 or TRBV12-4 to TRBJ2-7; TRBD2 aligns across 12 bases. The CDR3 length is 16 residues. V lost 6 bases, J lost 1 base, and 7 bases stayed unmatched. In nucleotides, the CDR3 is TGTGCCAGCAGACCACCAACTAGCGGGAGGTCCTACGAGCAGTACTTC. Protein: CASRPPTSGRSYEQYF.

The V and J genes are TRBV15 and TRBJ2-2; no clear D. Germline CDR1 reads LNHNV; CDR2 reads YYDKDF (reference sequence). There are 16 residues in the CDR3. The V end was cut by 0 bases, the J end by 1 base, with 9 bases between. DNA of the CDR3: TGTGCCACCAGCAGAGATCGAGTAGGGAACACCGGGGAGCTGTTTTTT. Amino acid sequence: CATSRDRVGNTGELFF.

The chain links TRBV18 to TRBJ2-7; either TRBD1 or TRBD2 may supply D (5 bases each). CDR1 and CDR2 (germline): KGHSH, LQKENI. This CDR3 is 15 amino acids long. V lost 6 bases and J 1 base, leaving 16 bases between the germline ends. DNA of the CDR3: TGTGCCAGCTCGCACACCGGGACGGATTCCTACGAGCAGTACTTC. It yields the protein CASSHTGTDSYEQYF. Based on the CDR3 plus reference TRBV18 and TRBJ2-7, the full variable domain is NAGVMQNPRHLVRRRGQEARLRCSPMKGHSHVYWYRQLPEEGLKFMVYLQKENIIDESGMPKERFSAEFPKEGPSILRIQQVVRGDSAAYFCASSHTGTDSYEQYFGPGTRLTVT.